A single sample gave rise to the 25 T cell receptor beta chains below, sequenced in a study of blood T cell repertoires in COVID-19. The protocol was immunoSEQ multiplex PCR, while the TCRdb copy is restricted to in-frame clones and leaves out a portion. In the table there are approximately 380,000 clones, around 84% of which are singletons. Sequenced: peripheral blood. Every receptor here comes from a woman aged 18-29 years with acute or convalescent COVID-19.

The rearrangement uses TRBV24-1 and TRBJ2-7; D is undetermined. The CDR3 spans 13 residues. Germline values: CDR1 KGHDR, CDR2 SFDVKD. V gave up 5 bases and J gave up 0 bases, with 7 bases separating them. CDR3 in amino acids: CATSGEFSYEQYF. The CDR3 coding sequence is TGTGCCACCAGTGGAGAATTCTCCTACGAGCAGTACTTC.

The V and J genes are TRBV5-1 and TRBJ1-4, with TRBD1 matching 7 bases. Germline loops: CDR1 SGHRS, CDR2 YFSETQ. This CDR3 is built from 16 residues. The junction had 11 bases not matched to a gene; V was cut back by 1 base and J by 8 bases. The DNA of the CDR3 is TGCGCCAGCAGCTTGCCAACAGGGGTATTAGGGGAAAAACTGTTTTTT. As protein: CASSLPTGVLGEKLFF. The entire variable domain, with the rest obtained from reference TRBV5-1 and TRBJ1-4, is as follows: KAGVTQTPRYLIKTRGQQVTLSCSPISGHRSVSWYQQTPGQGLQFLFEYFSETQRNKGNFPGRFSGRQFSNSRSEMNVSTLELGDSALYLCASSLPTGVLGEKLFFGSGTQLSVL.

This clone was detected only once. The chain recombines TRBV6-6 with TRBJ2-2; 7 bases line up with TRBD1. Germline V gene sequence: CDR1 MNHNY, CDR2 SVGAGI (reference sequence). There are 15 residues in the CDR3. Unmatched junction bases numbered 6, after V lost 6 bases and J lost 2 bases. This CDR3 reads CASSPGTDNTGELFF. The DNA for the CDR3 is TGTGCCAGCAGCCCCGGGACAGACAACACCGGGGAGCTGTTTTTT.

This chain uses TRBV6-2 or TRBV6-3 with TRBJ2-7, with 10 positions matching TRBD2. V gave up 2 bases and J gave up 2 bases; unmatched junction bases: 9. The germline gives CDR1 MNHEY, CDR2 SVGEGT. This CDR3 has 17 amino acids. The CDR3 loop reads CASSYPLAGLSPYEQYF. In DNA form, the CDR3 reads TGTGCCAGCAGTTACCCACTAGCGGGGTTATCCCCCTACGAGCAGTACTTC.

The chain has TRBV12-3 or TRBV12-4 and TRBJ1-1, with D possibly TRBD1 on 6 matching bases. The CDR3 loop spans 11 amino acids. V lost 7 bases, J lost 5 bases, and 8 bases lay in between. This CDR3 reads CASTRGTEAFF. The DNA of the CDR3 is TGTGCCAGCACCAGGGGTACTGAAGCTTTCTTT.

The CDR3 protein is CASSFREGIYGYTF. The CDR3 region has the DNA TGTGCCAGCAGCTTTCGGGAGGGGATCTATGGCTACACCTTC. The rearrangement links TRBV5-4 to TRBJ1-2, with a weak D call TRBD1 (5 bases). V was cut by 2 bases and J by 4 bases, with 12 bases left in between. The CDR3 has 14 amino acids. The germline gives CDR1 SGHNT, CDR2 YYREEE (reference sequence).

V gene TRBV27 combines with J gene TRBJ2-1; 10 nucleotides line up with TRBD1. The J segment lost 12 bases and the V segment lost 5 bases, leaving 13 bases of the junction unmatched. The CDR3 contains 15 residues. Germline-derived CDR1 and CDR2 are MNHEY and SMNVEV (reference sequence). The CDR3 sequence: CASSLRTGGPEGQFF. The DNA of the CDR3 is TGTGCCAGCAGTCTCCGGACAGGGGGGCCCGAAGGGCAGTTCTTC.

CDR3 DNA sequence: TGTGCCAGCAGCCCCACCGGGGACAGGGTGGGTCAGCCCCAGCATTTT. This codes for CASSPTGDRVGQPQHF. The rearrangement uses TRBV9 and TRBJ1-5, with 9 bases that match TRBD1. This CDR3 region has 16 residues. Per the germline V gene, CDR1 is SGDLS and CDR2 is YYNGEE. Trimming removed 4 bases from V and 6 bases from J; junction bases left unmatched: 11.

The V and J genes are TRBV10-1 and TRBJ2-1; the D gene is possibly TRBD2 (5 bases). The CDR3 sequence is 15 residues long. CDR1 WNHNN and CDR2 SYGVQD come from the germline V gene (reference sequence). V dropped 6 bases and J dropped 5 bases, with 17 bases sitting between them. In DNA, the CDR3 is TGCGCCAGCAGCTCCGACTACGGCGACCACAATGAGCAGTTCTTC. Its protein is CASSSDYGDHNEQFF.

The chain carries TRBV4-1 and TRBJ1-1; D is perhaps TRBD1 (6 bases). V was shortened by 2 bases and J by 0 bases, with 13 bases between the two germline ends. The CDR3 length is 16 residues. The germline V gene has CDR1 MGHRA and CDR2 YSYEKL. The CDR3 here is CASSQLLGHLNTEAFF. CDR3 in DNA: TGCGCCAGCAGCCAACTACTGGGACATCTGAACACTGAAGCTTTCTTT.

This chain connects TRBV9 to TRBJ1-1, with a possible D match to TRBD1 (6 bases). Germline V CDR1 and CDR2: SGDLS, YYNGEE. CDR3 length equals 13 residues. V lost 4 bases to trimming and J lost 8 bases, with 15 bases between them. Written as DNA, the CDR3 is TGTGCCAGCAGCCTAACAGGGTCGGGGGAAGCTTTCTTT. It codes for CASSLTGSGEAFF.

The CDR3 loop reads CASSLTTHSGGADTQYF. In nucleotides, the CDR3 is TGTGCCAGCAGCTTGACCACGCATAGCGGGGGGGCAGATACGCAGTATTTT. This chain joins TRBV5-6 and TRBJ2-3, with 11 bases matching TRBD2. Germline assignment: CDR1 SGHDT and CDR2 YYEEEE. The CDR3 extends over 17 amino acids. Trimming cost V 1 base and J 4 bases; bases outside gene matches: 8.

The chain is built from TRBV12-5 and TRBJ1-2; 10 bases are shared with TRBD1. CDR1 and CDR2 from the germline V gene are LGHNT and FRNRAP. Trimming at V came to 5 bases and at J to 2 bases, leaving 8 bases not matched to a gene. The CDR3 loop spans 16 amino acids. CDR3 residues: CASGGVGTGENYGYTF. For the CDR3, the DNA is TGTGCTAGTGGTGGAGTTGGGACAGGGGAGAACTATGGCTACACCTTC.

This clone was observed a single time. The chain joins TRBV28 to TRBJ1-5, with D unclear. Trimming removed 6 bases from V and 1 base from J, with 13 bases in between. Germline lookup yields CDR1 MDHEN and CDR2 SYDVKM. CDR3 length: 15 residues. The CDR3, as DNA: TGTGCCAGCAGCCCGGAGGATATGAGCAATCAGCCCCAGCATTTT. Its protein is CASSPEDMSNQPQHF.

This clone has just one count. The V call is TRBV10-1, the J call TRBJ1-5; possibly TRBD1 for D (5 bases). This CDR3 has 13 residues. V was cut by 0 bases and J by 5 bases, with 5 bases left in between. Germline CDR1 is WNHNN and CDR2 is SYGVQD (reference sequence). CDR3 loop: CASSESGDQPQHF. CDR3 DNA sequence: TGCGCCAGCAGTGAGTCAGGGGATCAGCCCCAGCATTTT.

This chain joins TRBV30 and TRBJ1-1; TRBD1 agrees at 10 bases. V trimming: 1 base; J trimming: 5 bases; junction bases outside the gene matches: 10. CDR1 GTSNPN and CDR2 SVGIG come from the germline V gene (reference sequence). The CDR3 length is 16 residues. The CDR3 sequence is CAWSGMGQGLDTEAFF. For the CDR3, the DNA is TGTGCCTGGAGTGGTATGGGACAGGGGCTGGATACTGAAGCTTTCTTT.

This chain links TRBV5-1 with TRBJ2-5; tentative D call: TRBD2 (5 bases). The V end lost 4 bases, the J end lost 4 bases, and 14 bases lay between the germline ends. Germline V lookup: CDR1 SGHRS, CDR2 YFSETQ. This CDR3 region has 14 residues. CDR3 DNA: TGCGCCAGCAGCCATGGGGAGCCAAGAGAGACCCAGTACTTC. This encodes CASSHGEPRETQYF.

This sequence joins TRBV30 and TRBJ1-2, with 9 bases that match TRBD1. The CDR3 is 15 residues long. Germline CDR1 GTSNPN, CDR2 SVGIG (reference sequence). The ends lost 0 bases at V and 3 bases at J; junction bases unmatched: 5. The CDR3 loop reads CAWSVSTGGHYGYTF. As DNA, the CDR3 is TGTGCCTGGAGTGTCTCGACAGGGGGACACTATGGCTACACCTTC.

In its sample, this clone was seen once. The genes are TRBV9 and TRBJ1-4, with D possibly being TRBD1 (6 bases). The CDR3 length is 14 residues. V lost 8 bases and J lost 3, with 14 bases in between. Per germline, CDR1 SGDLS and CDR2 YYNGEE. The CDR3 is CASQAGAANEKLFF. CDR3 nucleotide sequence: TGTGCCAGTCAGGCGGGGGCGGCTAATGAAAAACTGTTTTTT.

The chain is built from TRBV4-1 and TRBJ1-2; TRBD1 is a possible D gene (6 bases). Germline V gene data show CDR1 as MGHRA and CDR2 as YSYEKL. V lost 4 bases and J lost 0, with 9 bases in between. There are 14 residues in the CDR3. This CDR3 is CASSRDTANYGYTF. The CDR3 region has the DNA TGCGCCAGCAGCCGGGACACTGCTAACTATGGCTACACCTTC.

This clone was observed a single time. This sequence joins TRBV28 and TRBJ2-1; D perhaps matches TRBD2 (7 bases). This CDR3 comprises 17 residues. Per the germline V gene, CDR1 is MDHEN and CDR2 is SYDVKM. V dropped 0 bases and J dropped 10 bases, with 22 bases sitting between them. CDR3 nucleotide sequence: TGTGCCAGCAGTTTATGGGTTTTTGGGGGGGCCGGAGGGGAGCAGTTCTTC. This sequence encodes CASSLWVFGGAGGEQFF. The complete variable domain, with remaining parts taken from reference TRBV28 and TRBJ2-1, reads DVKVTQSSRYLVKRTGEKVFLECVQDMDHENMFWYRQDPGLGLRLIYFSYDVKMKEKGDIPEGYSVSREKKERFSLILESASTNQTSMYLCASSLWVFGGAGGEQFFGPGTRLTVL.

The genes are TRBV27 and TRBJ1-5; 9 bases are shared with TRBD1. The CDR3 is 15 residues long. Germline assignment: CDR1 MNHEY and CDR2 SMNVEV (reference sequence). V dropped 3 bases and J dropped 1; count of bases not matched to a gene: 1. The CDR3 reads CASSFGQGSNQPQHF. The CDR3, as DNA: TGTGCCAGCAGTTTCGGACAGGGGAGCAATCAGCCCCAGCATTTT.

The V call is TRBV19, the J call TRBJ2-2; TRBD1 matches 8 bases. Germline loops: CDR1 LNHDA, CDR2 SQIVND (reference sequence). V lost 3 bases and J lost 6; bases outside the gene matches: 12. The CDR3 is 17 amino acids. DNA of the CDR3: TGTGCCAGTAGTATTAAGGGACAGGAAAGTTACCCCGGGGAGCTGTTTTTT. Translation: CASSIKGQESYPGELFF.

The chain is built from TRBV9 and TRBJ2-3; 11 bases line up with TRBD1. After removal of 2 bases from V and 6 bases from J, the junction contained 11 bases not matched to a gene. This CDR3 is 17 amino acids long. In germline, CDR1 is SGDLS, CDR2 YYNGEE. For the CDR3, the DNA is TGTGCCAGCAGCGTTGACCGGAGGACAGGGGGCGAGGATACGCAGTATTTT. Amino acids: CASSVDRRTGGEDTQYF.

The chain's CDR3 is CASSPDKRRGSPYNEQFF. The DNA of the CDR3 is TGTGCCAGCAGTCCGGATAAAAGACGAGGGAGTCCCTACAATGAGCAGTTCTTC. V and J are TRBV27 and TRBJ2-1; D perhaps matches TRBD2 (5 bases). Germline CDR1 MNHEY, CDR2 SMNVEV (reference sequence). This CDR3 spans 18 amino acids. Trimming removed 5 bases from V and 2 bases from J, with 22 bases in between.